The clone carrying this TCR beta chain occurred many times. Trimming removed 7 bases from V and 6 bases from J, with 12 bases in between. Germline V gene sequence: CDR1 SQVTM, CDR2 ANQGSEA. This CDR3 has 11 residues. The sample belongs to a study of blood T cell repertoires in COVID-19. The data were produced by immunoSEQ multiplex PCR, yet TCRdb's version contains in-frame clones alone and is incomplete. The sample has a few hundred thousand clones, approximately 88% seen once. This TCR was sampled from a woman in her 50s with COVID-19, enrolled during active disease. Sequencing was done on a sample of peripheral blood. The rearrangement joins TRBV29-1 to TRBJ1-2, with a tentative D call TRBD1 (5 bases). The CDR3 nucleotides are TGCAGCGGCGCCTGGGGGGATGGCTACACCTTC. Translation: CSGAWGDGYTF.